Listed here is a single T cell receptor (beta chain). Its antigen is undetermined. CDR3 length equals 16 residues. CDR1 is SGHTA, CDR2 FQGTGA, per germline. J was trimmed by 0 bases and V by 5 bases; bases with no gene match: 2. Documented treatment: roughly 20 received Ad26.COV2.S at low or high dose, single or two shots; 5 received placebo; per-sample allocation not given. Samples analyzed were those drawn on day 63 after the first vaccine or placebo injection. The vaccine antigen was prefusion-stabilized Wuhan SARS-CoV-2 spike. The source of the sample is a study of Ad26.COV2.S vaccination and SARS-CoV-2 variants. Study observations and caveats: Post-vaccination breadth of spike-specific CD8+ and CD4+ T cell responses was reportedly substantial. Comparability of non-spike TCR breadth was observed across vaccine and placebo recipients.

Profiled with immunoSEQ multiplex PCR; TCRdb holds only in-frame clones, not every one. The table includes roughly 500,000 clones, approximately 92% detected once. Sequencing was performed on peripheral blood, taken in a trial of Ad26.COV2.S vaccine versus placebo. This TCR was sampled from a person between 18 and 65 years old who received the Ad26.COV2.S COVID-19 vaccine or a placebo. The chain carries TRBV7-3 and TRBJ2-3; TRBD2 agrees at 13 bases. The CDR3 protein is CASSPGLAGSTDTQYF. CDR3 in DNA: TGTGCCAGCAGCCCGGGACTAGCGGGGAGCACAGATACGCAGTATTTT. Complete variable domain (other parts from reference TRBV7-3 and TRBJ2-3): GAGVSQTPSNKVTEKGKYVELRCDPISGHTALYWYRQSLGQGPEFLIYFQGTGAADDSGLPNDRFFAVRPEGSVSTLKIQRTERGDSAVYLCASSPGLAGSTDTQYFGPGTRLTVL.